This entry is about one TCR beta chain. As yet, its antigen is unknown. These data belong to a study of T cells in placental villitis. Sequencing used immunoSEQ v4. Sequencing used immunoSEQ multiplex PCR; TCRdb keeps in-frame clones, though not all of them. The table lists some 6,500 clones, about three quarters of them singletons. General observations from the study: CMV-specific clones were more frequent in CMV cases than villitis of unknown etiology. This bulk method cannot assign sequences to subsets or to mother or fetus. Some sequenced T cells, mainly in controls, may be decidual rather than villous infiltrates.

Four or five unmatched placentae had confirmed cytomegalovirus or Toxoplasma gondii villitis. Source material: placental tissue containing maternal and fetal cells. This clonotype originated in a human patient with infectious villitis; the placental T cells may come from both mother and fetus.

The CDR3 nucleotides are TGTGCCAGCAGTTCCTGCGAACTCACCAGGGGGCTCTGCGAGCAGTACTTC. Encoded protein: CASSSCELTRGLCEQYF. V usage is TRBV6-2 or TRBV6-3 and J usage is TRBJ2-7, with 8 bases lining up with TRBD1. Germline values: CDR1 MNHEY, CDR2 SVGEGT. J gave up 6 bases and V 4 bases, and 17 bases lay outside the gene matches. The CDR3 extends over 17 amino acids.